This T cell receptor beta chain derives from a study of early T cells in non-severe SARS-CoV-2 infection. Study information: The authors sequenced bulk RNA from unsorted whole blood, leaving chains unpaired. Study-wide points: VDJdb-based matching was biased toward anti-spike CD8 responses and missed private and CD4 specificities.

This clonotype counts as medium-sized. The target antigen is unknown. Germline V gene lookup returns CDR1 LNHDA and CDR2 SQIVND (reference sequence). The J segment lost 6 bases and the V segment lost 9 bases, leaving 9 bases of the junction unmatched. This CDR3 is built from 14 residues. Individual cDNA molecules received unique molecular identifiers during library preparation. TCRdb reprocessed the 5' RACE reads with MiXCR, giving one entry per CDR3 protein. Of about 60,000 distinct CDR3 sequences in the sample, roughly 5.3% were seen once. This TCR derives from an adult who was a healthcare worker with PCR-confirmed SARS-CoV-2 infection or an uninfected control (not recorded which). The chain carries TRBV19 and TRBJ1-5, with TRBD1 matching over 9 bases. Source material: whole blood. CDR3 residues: CASHRDRVGQPQHF. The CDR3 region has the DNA TGTGCCAGCCACCGGGACAGGGTCGGTCAGCCCCAGCATTTT.